This TCR beta chain comes out of a study of cytomegalovirus exposure and HLA in healthy donors. Study summary: Some 85 million unique TCRs from HLA-typed donors were held in an early data release.

Primers: 60 Vbeta forward and 13 Jbeta reverse. Clones were sequenced by immunoSEQ multiplex PCR, and TCRdb holds only the in-frame ones, with some missing. The data contain over 150,000 clones, 75% to 90% of them singletons. With 1 base removed from V and 0 bases from J, the gap between germline ends came to 7 bases. The CDR3 extends over 15 amino acids. Germline V gives CDR1 MNHEY, CDR2 SMNVEV (reference sequence). The chain couples TRBV27 to TRBJ2-1; D is unresolved. This clonotype originated in a man aged 25-40 years in good health and CMV-seronegative. Input material: PBMCs. The CDR3 region is CASSLYVASYNEQFF. The CDR3 DNA reads TGTGCCAGCAGTTTATACGTAGCCTCCTACAATGAGCAGTTCTTC.